This entry lists 28 T cell receptor beta chains sequenced from one sample in a study of cytomegalovirus exposure and HLA in healthy donors. The PCR was carried out with 60 Vbeta primers and 13 Jbeta primers. Clones were read by immunoSEQ multiplex PCR, and TCRdb kept only the in-frame ones, dropping some. Found here are some 67,000 clones, roughly 78% of them singletons; the top ten hold about 8.8%. The sample taken for sequencing was PBMCs. These TCRs come from a man aged 35-49 years in good health and CMV-seronegative.

V and J are TRBV5-1 and TRBJ1-4, with 8 bases fitting TRBD1. Germline loops: CDR1 SGHRS, CDR2 YFSETQ. CDR3 length: 15 residues. V was clipped by 4 bases and J by 8 bases; unmatched bases: 10. CDR3 sequence: CASSVTGGRVEKLFF. The DNA for the CDR3 is TGCGCCAGCAGCGTTACAGGGGGTCGAGTCGAAAAACTGTTTTTT.

This clone was counted between two and nine times. The chain links TRBV5-6 to TRBJ1-4; perhaps TRBD1 as D (5 bases). Trimming took 4 bases from V and 6 from J, leaving 19 bases between them. The germline V gene encodes CDR1 SGHDT and CDR2 YYEEEE. The CDR3 has 16 amino acids. The chain's CDR3 is CASSPSPGRGYEKLFF. The CDR3 DNA follows: TGTGCCAGCAGCCCATCACCCGGGCGGGGCTATGAAAAACTGTTTTTT. The entire variable domain, with the rest obtained from reference TRBV5-6 and TRBJ1-4, is as follows: DAGVTQSPTHLIKTRGQQVTLRCSPKSGHDTVSWYQQALGQGPQFIFQYYEEEERQRGNFPDRFSGHQFPNYSSELNVNALLLGDSALYLCASSPSPGRGYEKLFFGSGTQLSVL.

The chain is built from TRBV5-1 and TRBJ2-3; D not resolved. The CDR3 is 14 amino acids. CDR1 SGHRS and CDR2 YFSETQ come from the germline V gene. V shed 0 bases and J shed 2 bases, with 7 bases lying between them. CDR3 protein: CASSLAQNTDTQYF. CDR3 coding DNA: TGCGCCAGCAGCTTGGCCCAGAACACAGATACGCAGTATTTT.

The count of this clone is one. V is TRBV5-5 and J is TRBJ1-2; the D is unclear. With 2 bases removed from V and 7 bases from J, the gap between germline ends came to 12 bases. CDR3 length: 13 residues. The germline gives CDR1 SGHKS, CDR2 YYEKEE (reference sequence). The CDR3 spells CASSLSVVVGYTF. CDR3 bases: TGTGCCAGCAGCTTAAGCGTGGTAGTTGGCTACACCTTC.

This clone is labeled as medium-sized. The gene calls are TRBV12-5 and TRBJ2-1; 8 bases line up with TRBD1. The CDR3 sequence is 13 residues long. The J segment lost 10 bases and the V segment lost 2 bases, leaving 4 bases of the junction unmatched. CDR1 is LGHNT and CDR2 is FRNRAP in the germline V gene. This CDR3 is CASGLWTGREQFF. In nucleotides, the CDR3 is TGTGCTAGTGGTTTGTGGACAGGGCGGGAGCAGTTCTTC.

This chain joins TRBV16 and TRBJ2-5; 9 bases are shared with TRBD1. Germline values: CDR1 KGHSY, CDR2 FQNENV. Trimming cost V 3 bases and J 6 bases; bases outside gene matches: 11. The CDR3 consists of 16 residues. CDR3 loop: CASSHPPRTGAKTQYF. The CDR3 nucleotides read TGTGCCAGCAGCCACCCGCCTAGGACAGGGGCTAAGACCCAGTACTTC.

Only a few counts were recorded for this clone. The V call is TRBV5-1, the J call TRBJ1-4; 10 bases are shared with TRBD1. Germline V gives CDR1 SGHRS, CDR2 YFSETQ. The CDR3 length is 15 residues. The J segment lost 5 bases and the V segment lost 2 bases, leaving 3 bases of the junction unmatched. This CDR3 is CASSLGQGVNEKLFF. In DNA, the CDR3 is TGCGCCAGCAGCTTAGGACAGGGGGTAAATGAAAAACTGTTTTTT.

The chain links TRBV5-1 to TRBJ2-2, with 8 nucleotides matching TRBD1. This CDR3 region has 15 residues. The V gene's germline CDR1 is SGHRS and CDR2 YFSETQ. Losses at the gene ends were 0 bases for V and 6 bases for J; bases not matched to a gene: 4. CDR3 nucleotide sequence: TGCGCCAGCAGCTTGGCGACAGGGGTGGCCGGGGAGCTGTTTTTT. Translating gives CASSLATGVAGELFF.

This chain uses TRBV5-6 with TRBJ1-1; 7 nucleotides match TRBD1. The CDR3 length is 13 residues. The trim removed 5 bases at V and 12 bases at J, leaving 13 bases unmatched. CDR1 and CDR2 from the germline V gene are SGHDT and YYEEEE. CDR3 sequence (DNA): TGTGCCAGCAGTTTATCCGGGCCAGGGGGAACTTTCTTT. Its translation is CASSLSGPGGTFF.

This clone was found a few times. The chain joins TRBV6-5 to TRBJ1-3; 11 nucleotides match TRBD1. Germline V gene lookup returns CDR1 MNHEY and CDR2 SVGAGI. The CDR3 has 15 amino acids. V was pared by 9 bases and J by 7 bases, with 11 bases of the junction left unmatched. The CDR3 nucleotides read TGTGCCAGGAGAGTGGGACAGGGGGGTAGTAACACCATATATTTT. Translated, it gives CARRVGQGGSNTIYF.

There are a few counts of this clone. J is TRBJ1-5 and V is TRBV12-5; D is unresolved. The CDR3 is made up of 14 amino acids. The germline V and J ends were trimmed by 3 bases and 1 base, with 7 bases remaining between them. The germline gives CDR1 LGHNT, CDR2 FRNRAP. The CDR3 reads CASGFSGSNQPQHF. Here the CDR3 DNA reads TGTGCTAGTGGTTTTTCAGGAAGCAATCAGCCCCAGCATTTT.

The sample holds one count of this clone. The chain carries TRBV2 and TRBJ2-5; 9 positions match TRBD2. This CDR3 contains 17 residues. The junction had 8 bases not matched to a gene; V was cut back by 1 base and J by 2 bases. Germline lookup yields CDR1 SNHLY and CDR2 FYNNEI. This chain's CDR3 is CASSEEAGGPGQETQYF. In DNA form, the CDR3 reads TGTGCCAGCAGTGAAGAGGCGGGAGGGCCGGGGCAAGAGACCCAGTACTTC.

V usage is TRBV5-8 and J usage is TRBJ1-5; 8 bases fit TRBD1. The CDR3 sequence is 16 residues long. Trimming cost V 2 bases and J 4 bases; bases outside gene matches: 8. Germline V gene sequence: CDR1 SGHTS, CDR2 YDEGEE. CDR3 protein: CASSFDRGTGNQPQHF. The CDR3 DNA sequence: TGTGCCAGCAGCTTTGACCGTGGGACAGGAAATCAGCCCCAGCATTTT.

The chain links TRBV19 to TRBJ2-7; 10 bases line up with TRBD2. Germline V lookup: CDR1 LNHDA, CDR2 SQIVND (reference sequence). Trimming took 3 bases from V and 0 from J; bases not matched to a gene: 5. This CDR3 contains 16 residues. The chain's CDR3 is CASSIGLAESSYEQYF. CDR3 nucleotides: TGTGCCAGTAGTATCGGACTAGCGGAGAGCTCCTACGAGCAGTACTTC.

The chain combines TRBV10-3 with TRBJ1-6; 10 nucleotides match TRBD1. The trim removed 10 bases at V and 7 bases at J, leaving 10 bases unmatched. CDR3 length: 15 amino acids. Germline V gives CDR1 ENHRY, CDR2 SYGVKD. CDR3 residues: CATADRGQMNSPLHF. The DNA of the CDR3 is TGTGCCACCGCCGACAGGGGGCAAATGAATTCACCCCTCCACTTT.

The J gene is TRBJ1-4, the V gene TRBV11-2, with 10 bases fitting TRBD1. Germline V gives CDR1 SGHAT, CDR2 FQNNGV. The CDR3 length is 15 residues. The trim removed 5 bases at V and 11 bases at J, leaving 11 bases unmatched. CDR3 nucleotides: TGTGCCAGCAGCCCTACGATTCGGACAGGGGGGAAACTGTTTTTT. It translates to CASSPTIRTGGKLFF.

This chain connects TRBV6-5 to TRBJ2-7; TRBD2 might be the D (5 bases). Germline assignment: CDR1 MNHEY and CDR2 SVGAGI. V lost 5 bases, J lost 3 bases, and 11 bases lay in between. The CDR3 consists of 13 residues. CDR3 sequence: CASSRQEGYEQYF. CDR3 coding DNA: TGTGCCAGCAGTCGACAAGAGGGCTACGAGCAGTACTTC.

The chain couples TRBV28 to TRBJ2-5; D possibly corresponds to TRBD1 (6 bases). The end of the DNA is better explained by TRBJ2-7, so the J call may be wrong. CDR1 is MDHEN and CDR2 is SYDVKM in the germline V gene. This CDR3 is built from 14 residues. The DNA of the CDR3 is TGTGCCAGCAGGGTAAGGGACAAGTGGTACGAGCAGTACTTC. It translates to CASRVRDKWYEQYF.

The chain couples TRBV6-1 to TRBJ2-5; 9 bases align to TRBD1. J lost 5 bases, V lost 4 bases, and 8 bases had no gene match. The germline gives CDR1 MNHNS, CDR2 SASEGT. This CDR3 comprises 15 residues. Written as DNA, the CDR3 is TGTGCCAGCAGTGGCTGGGACAGGGAATGGGAGACCCAGTACTTC. Its translation is CASSGWDREWETQYF.

The table lists this clone with a few counts. The gene calls are TRBV2 and TRBJ1-4; a weak D match, TRBD1 (5 bases). There are 15 residues in the CDR3. V was trimmed by 4 bases and J by 1 base, leaving 10 bases between them. Looked up from germline, CDR1 is SNHLY and CDR2 is FYNNEI. The CDR3 DNA follows: TGTGCCAGCAGTGGACAGAGGCAAACTAATGAAAAACTGTTTTTT. Its translation: CASSGQRQTNEKLFF.

V is TRBV7-8 and J is TRBJ1-5; D not certain. The CDR3 contains 16 residues. Per germline, CDR1 SGHVS and CDR2 FQNEAQ. The V end lost 2 bases, the J end lost 3 bases, and 14 bases lay between the germline ends. The CDR3 DNA is TGTGCCAGCAGCTTAAAGGCGGATTTGCTCAATCAGCCCCAGCATTTT. Translated, it gives CASSLKADLLNQPQHF.

This rearrangement joins TRBV9 to TRBJ1-6, with D perhaps TRBD1 (5 bases). V was clipped by 4 bases and J by 7 bases, with 15 bases between them. The germline gives CDR1 SGDLS, CDR2 YYNGEE. CDR3 length equals 15 residues. As DNA, the CDR3 is TGTGCCAGCAGCACCACAGGACGGGAGAATTCACCCCTCCACTTT. This codes for CASSTTGRENSPLHF.

This clone was detected once. The chain employs TRBV11-2 and TRBJ1-3; TRBD1 agrees at 9 bases. The length of the CDR3 is 16 residues. The junction had 5 bases not matched to a gene; V was cut back by 2 bases and J by 3 bases. From germline, CDR1 is SGHAT and CDR2 FQNNGV. For the CDR3, the DNA is TGTGCCAGCAGCTTAATCCACAGGGGGCTTGGAAACACCATATATTTT. It translates to CASSLIHRGLGNTIYF.

The chain has TRBV7-7 and TRBJ2-7, with 8 bases that match TRBD1. The CDR3 is made up of 15 amino acids. V was pared by 5 bases and J by 2 bases, with 8 bases of the junction left unmatched. Germline V CDR1 and CDR2: SSHAT, FNYEAQ (reference sequence). The CDR3 DNA follows: TGTGCCAGCAGCGTAGGAGGGACAGGTACCTACGAGCAGTACTTC. Translating gives CASSVGGTGTYEQYF.

The chain combines TRBV5-1 with TRBJ1-5; TRBD1 matches at 7 bases. The V segment lost 0 bases and the J segment 0 bases; nucleotides outside the gene matches: 3. Looked up from germline, CDR1 is SGHRS and CDR2 is YFSETQ. The length of the CDR3 is 16 residues. CDR3 sequence reads: CASSLAGTDSNQPQHF. CDR3 sequence (DNA): TGCGCCAGCAGCTTGGCCGGGACAGATAGCAATCAGCCCCAGCATTTT.

This sequence joins TRBV28 and TRBJ2-5; the D is unclear. Judging by the DNA end, TRBJ2-7 fits better; the J call may be wrong. The CDR3 totals 12 residues. CDR1 is MDHEN and CDR2 is SYDVKM in the germline V gene. CDR3 amino acids: CASSPPGYEQYF. The CDR3 DNA is TGTGCCAGCAGCCCCCCGGGTTACGAGCAGTACTTC.

V is TRBV6-1 and J is TRBJ2-7, with a possible D match to TRBD1 (6 bases). V was clipped by 5 bases and J by 2 bases, with 16 bases between them. CDR1 is MNHNS and CDR2 is SASEGT in the germline V gene. The CDR3 sequence is 15 residues long. The CDR3 nucleotides read TGTGCCAGCAGTTCCAACAGGGTCTCCGCCTACGAGCAGTACTTC. Amino acid sequence: CASSSNRVSAYEQYF.

This clone was recorded only once. The chain combines TRBV7-2 with TRBJ2-1; D may be TRBD2 (5 bases). Per germline, CDR1 SGHTA and CDR2 FQGNSA. The CDR3 runs 16 residues. Deletions cut 5 bases from V and 3 bases from J, with 17 bases between. This CDR3 is CASSLGGQLLYNEQFF. CDR3 DNA sequence: TGTGCCAGCAGCCTAGGCGGGCAGCTCCTCTACAATGAGCAGTTCTTC.